This TCR beta chain was captured in a study of T cells in Graves' hyperthyroidism and ophthalmopathy. The germline V gene encodes CDR1 DFQATT and CDR2 SNEGSKA (reference sequence). V shed 6 bases and J shed 0 bases, with 15 bases lying between them. The CDR3 has 16 residues. Regions amplified from RNA transcripts were the TCR beta CDR3 regions. The TCR CDR3 first-round RT-PCR relied on the HTBI primer set. MiXCR, applied by TCRdb to the multiplex PCR reads, yields one record per CDR3 protein. The sample yields about 680,000 distinct CDR3 sequences, around 40% seen once. Material for sequencing was blood. The TCR comes from a woman between 40 and 55 years old with Graves' hyperthyroidism. The chain joins TRBV20-1 to TRBJ2-6; D is unresolved. CDR3 amino acids: CSALPPILSGANVLTF. CDR3 coding DNA: TGCAGTGCGCTTCCACCTATACTCTCTGGGGCCAACGTCCTGACTTTC.